This is a list of T cell receptor beta chains from one sample in a study of long-term antiretroviral therapy in people with HIV. Clones were read by immunoSEQ multiplex PCR, and TCRdb kept only the in-frame ones, dropping some. There are roughly 25,000 clones in the sample; roughly 82% occur only once, and 5.5% to 6% lies in the top ten. Material: unsorted PBMCs, obtained 1.1 years before starting antiretroviral therapy. The receptors stem from a woman in her 30s with HIV. The CDR3 runs from the conserved cysteine through the conserved F or W. D genes are given only for firm matches. Clone sizes are given selectively: once, few, many, or a class where the clone is expanded.

TRBJ1-2 TRBV30 - - TGTGCCTGGAGTGTACCAGGGATTCAAATTCTATATGGCTACACCTTC CAWSVPGIQILYGYTF
TRBJ1-5 TRBV5-4 - - TGTGCCAGCAGCTTGGATACAGGGACAAATCAGCCCCAGCATTTT CASSLDTGTNQPQHF
TRBJ2-5 TRBV5-1 TRBD2 - TGCGCCAGCAGCTTTGGTTCTACTAGCGGGGTGGGAGAGACCCAGTACTTC CASSFGSTSGVGETQYF
TRBJ1-2 TRBV7-9 - few TGTGCCAGCAGCTTAGGTCGGTTCTATGGCTACACCTTC CASSLGRFYGYTF
TRBJ2-5 TRBV9 TRBD2 - TGTGCCAGCAGCGTAGCTTTTAGCGGGGGCTATCAAGAGACCCAGTACTTC CASSVAFSGGYQETQYF
TRBJ2-5 TRBV7-2 - - TGTGCCAGCACCCCCCGAGTCGGGGGCATACAAGAGACCCAGTACTTC CASTPRVGGIQETQYF
TRBJ2-5 TRBV7-9 - - TGTGCCAGCAGCTTATCTGAATACCAAGAGACCCAGTACTTC CASSLSEYQETQYF
TRBJ2-5 TRBV9 TRBD2 - TGTGCCAGCAGACCCGGGACTAGCGGGATAGAGACCCAGTACTTC CASRPGTSGIETQYF
TRBJ1-2 TRBV6-5 - - TGTGCCAGCAGGGCCGGGGGTCCTCACTATGGCTACACCTTC CASRAGGPHYGYTF
TRBJ2-5 TRBV5-1 TRBD2 - TGCGCCAGCAGCGCCTCGGCGGGGGGGTACCAAGAGACCCAGTACTTC CASSASAGGYQETQYF
TRBJ1-2 TRBV9 TRBD1 - TGTGCCAGCAGATTGACAGGGGTGGAGTATGGCTACACCTTC CASRLTGVEYGYTF
TRBJ1-6 TRBV7-9 TRBD1 - TGTGCCAGCAGCTTAGGACAGGGCAGAACACCCCTCCACTTT CASSLGQGRTPLHF
TRBJ2-7 TRBV7-8 - - TGTGCCAGCAGCTTGGGGCAGCTCTCCTACGAGCAGTACTTC CASSLGQLSYEQYF
TRBJ1-2 TRBV6-5 - - TGTGCCAGCAGTCCTACAACAGTTCTCTATGGCTACACCTTC CASSPTTVLYGYTF
TRBJ2-2 TRBV7-6 - - TGTGCCAGCAGCTCGGACAGCTACACCGGGGAGCTGTTTTTT CASSSDSYTGELFF
TRBJ1-5 TRBV27 TRBD1 once TGTGCCAGCAGTTTGGAGGGACAGTTCAATCAGCCCCAGCATTTT CASSLEGQFNQPQHF
TRBJ1-5 TRBV6-1 TRBD1 few TGTGCCAGCAGCGGGGACAGGGCTCGCCAGCCCCAGCATTTT CASSGDRARQPQHF
TRBJ2-2 TRBV29-1 - - TGCAGCGTTGGACAGTCGAACACCGGGGAGCTGTTTTTT CSVGQSNTGELFF
TRBJ2-1 TRBV4-2 TRBD2 - TGTGCCAGCAGCCAAATAGCGGGGGACCCATACAATGAGCAGTTCTTC CASSQIAGDPYNEQFF
TRBJ2-6 TRBV29-1 TRBD1 - TGCAGCGTTGAAGAACAACTGTGGGGACAGCCTAACTTCTGTGTATCTGGGGCCAACGTCCTGACTTTC CSVEEQLWGQPNFCVSGANVLTF
TRBJ2-3 TRBV30 - - TGTGCCTGGACCCCGGGAGTGACAGATACGCAGTATTTT CAWTPGVTDTQYF
TRBJ2-4 TRBV7-8 - - TGTGCCAGCAGCTTAGAGGACAGAAACATTCAGTACTTC CASSLEDRNIQYF
TRBJ1-5 TRBV5-8 - - TGTGCCAGCGCATCCTGGGGAGGGCGATATCAGCCCCAGCATTTT CASASWGGRYQPQHF
TRBJ1-1 TRBV27 TRBD1 - TGTGCCAGCAGTTTGTTAATGACAGGGTATACTGAAGCTTTCTTT CASSLLMTGYTEAFF
TRBJ1-1 TRBV2 - - TGTGCCAGCAGTGAAGTAGGACAAGAAGCTTTCTTT CASSEVGQEAFF
TRBJ2-7 TRBV10-3 - - TGTGCCATCAGTGAATCCGTCTACGAGCAGTACTTC CAISESVYEQYF
TRBJ1-2 TRBV7-5 - few TGTGTCAGAAGCTGCGGACAGGGCTTTTGGAGAGGCTACACCTTC CVRSCGQGFWRGYTF
TRBJ1-2 TRBV5-4 - - TGTGCCAGCAGCTTAGCGACGGCTTATGGCTACACCTTC CASSLATAYGYTF
TRBJ2-1 TRBV4-1 TRBD1 once TGCGCCAGTAACTTCGGACAGGGTTACAATGAGCAGTTCTTC CASNFGQGYNEQFF